This T cell receptor beta chain originates from a study of Graves' ophthalmopathy and Graves' hyperthyroidism. This CDR3 is 13 amino acids long. With V trimmed by 7 bases and J by 10 bases, 14 bases remained unmatched. Germline assignment: CDR1 SQVTM and CDR2 ANQGSEA. As the template, RNA transcripts were used to amplify TCR beta CDR3 regions. Second-round multiplex PCR came after first-round RT-PCR with HTBI primers. TCRdb re-called the multiplex PCR reads through MiXCR, storing one row per CDR3 protein. Of about 1.1 million distinct CDR3 sequences in the sample, roughly 35% were seen once. Sample: peripheral blood or thyroid tissue (not recorded which). The receptor was derived from an adult man with Graves' hyperthyroidism. The V call is TRBV29-1, the J call TRBJ1-2; the match to TRBD1 covers 8 bases. CDR3 loop: CSAPRDRTPYYTF. DNA for the CDR3: TGCAGCGCACCCAGGGACAGGACTCCGTACTACACCTTC.